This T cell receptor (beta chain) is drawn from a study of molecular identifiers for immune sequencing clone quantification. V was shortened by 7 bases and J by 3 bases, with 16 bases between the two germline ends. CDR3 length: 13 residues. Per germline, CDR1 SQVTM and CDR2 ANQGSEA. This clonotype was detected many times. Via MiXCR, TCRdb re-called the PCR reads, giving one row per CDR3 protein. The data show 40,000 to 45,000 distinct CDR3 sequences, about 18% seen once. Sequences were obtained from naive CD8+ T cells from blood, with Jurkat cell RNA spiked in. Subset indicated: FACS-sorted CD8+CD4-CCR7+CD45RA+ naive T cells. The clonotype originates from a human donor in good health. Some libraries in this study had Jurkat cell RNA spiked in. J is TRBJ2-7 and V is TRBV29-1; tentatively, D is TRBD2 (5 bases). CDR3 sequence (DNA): TGCAGCGCGAAGGGCGGGCGGAACTACGAGCAGTACTTC. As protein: CSAKGGRNYEQYF.